This record concerns one T cell receptor beta chain sequence. Antigen specificity is unknown. CDR3 regions of TCR beta were amplified from RNA transcripts. Amplification began with first-round RT-PCR using HTBI primers, then second-round multiplex PCR was performed. TCRdb called the multiplex PCR reads again in MiXCR, with one record for every CDR3 protein. Found here are about 240,000 distinct CDR3 sequences, around 45% of them singletons; the top ten hold around half. The CDR3 consists of 15 residues. V shed 5 bases and J 10 bases; nucleotides not matched to a gene: 16. Germline lookup yields CDR1 MNHEY and CDR2 SVGAGI. This entry belongs to a study of Graves' ophthalmopathy and Graves' hyperthyroidism. Regarding the study as a whole: Blood contained most expanded thyroid clonotypes exceeding 0.001 frequency.

This chain joins TRBV6-5 and TRBJ1-1; 7 bases align to TRBD1. This clonotype was obtained from an adult man with Graves' ophthalmopathy. Sequenced material: peripheral blood. CDR3 residues: CASSEAPTGHRGAFF. CDR3 in DNA: TGTGCCAGCAGTGAGGCCCCTACGGGTCACAGGGGAGCTTTCTTT.